This TCR beta chain emerged from a study of blood T cell repertoires in COVID-19. Study-wide context: Samples came from the United States, Italy and Spain, spanning acute and convalescent COVID-19. Sample material is recorded as cDNA or gDNA derived from T cells, B-cell-depleted T cells, or PBMCs.

Germline CDR1 is MNHEY and CDR2 is SVGAGI. V was shortened by 2 bases and J by 4 bases, with 6 bases between the two germline ends. This CDR3 is 13 amino acids long. Per the original data handling: Counts of nucleated cells, estimated from reference gene primer amplification, were obtained. Here immunoSEQ multiplex PCR was the method, and the copy in TCRdb shows in-frame clones only, minus some. For V, J and clone size, that table is used; D and trimming come from the DNA. The table shows 120,000 or so clones, with approximately 74% occurring only once. The origin of this receptor is a man aged 55 to 70 with acute or convalescent COVID-19. The sample was peripheral blood. This sequence joins TRBV6-5 and TRBJ2-1; D is perhaps TRBD1 (5 bases). The CDR3 region is CASSYDSYNEQFF. CDR3 nucleotides: TGTGCCAGCAGTTACGACAGTTACAATGAGCAGTTCTTC.